A selection of T cell receptor beta chains follows, all from one sample in a study of blood T cell repertoires in COVID-19. The assay was immunoSEQ multiplex PCR, and TCRdb's table has in-frame clones only and misses some. Of about 180,000 clones listed, approximately 85% were seen once; the top ten hold more than 8%. Material: peripheral blood. The receptors here all came from a woman older than 75 with acute or convalescent COVID-19. CDR3s include the opening cysteine and the closing phenylalanine or tryptophan. Each record gives: clone size, J gene, V gene, D gene, CDR3 protein, CDR3 DNA. D genes are given only for firm matches. The listing skips clone size in some rows; elsewhere it reads once, few, many or a size class.

abundance: .
j_gene: TRBJ2-7
v_gene: TRBV21-1
d_gene: .
CDR3aa: CASSPIIPHEQYF
CDR3nt: TGTGCCAGCAGCCCTATTATCCCTCACGAGCAGTACTTC

abundance: once
j_gene: TRBJ1-4
v_gene: TRBV2
d_gene: .
CDR3aa: CASMSATNEKLFF
CDR3nt: TGTGCCTCTATGAGCGCAACTAATGAAAAACTGTTTTTT

abundance: once
j_gene: TRBJ2-7
v_gene: TRBV7-2
d_gene: TRBD2
CDR3aa: CASSLAGGPDEQYF
CDR3nt: TGTGCCAGCAGCTTGGCGGGGGGGCCCGACGAGCAGTACTTC

abundance: few
j_gene: TRBJ1-6
v_gene: TRBV14
d_gene: TRBD1
CDR3aa: CASSQFDRGQGDSPLHF
CDR3nt: TGTGCCAGCAGCCAATTTGACAGGGGGCAAGGCGATTCACCCCTCCACTTT

abundance: few
j_gene: TRBJ1-1
v_gene: TRBV19
d_gene: .
CDR3aa: CASSRNREGRSTEAFF
CDR3nt: TGTGCCAGTAGTCGGAACAGGGAGGGAAGGAGCACTGAAGCTTTCTTT

abundance: .
j_gene: TRBJ2-1
v_gene: TRBV18
d_gene: TRBD2
CDR3aa: CASSPQTSGPYNEQFF
CDR3nt: TGTGCCAGCTCACCCCAGACTAGCGGGCCTTACAATGAGCAGTTCTTC

abundance: .
j_gene: TRBJ2-7
v_gene: TRBV6-5
d_gene: TRBD2
CDR3aa: CASTGTTYEQYF
CDR3nt: TGTGCCAGCACAGGGACTACCTACGAGCAGTACTTC

abundance: .
j_gene: TRBJ2-2
v_gene: TRBV5-4
d_gene: TRBD1
CDR3aa: CASSPPRQGQTPNTGELFF
CDR3nt: TGTGCCAGCAGCCCCCCGAGACAGGGGCAGACCCCGAACACCGGGGAGCTGTTTTTT

abundance: once
j_gene: TRBJ1-4
v_gene: TRBV5-1
d_gene: TRBD1
CDR3aa: CASSRVNRGANEKLFF
CDR3nt: TGCGCCAGCAGCCGCGTTAACAGGGGTGCTAATGAAAAACTGTTTTTT

abundance: once
j_gene: TRBJ1-5
v_gene: TRBV6-5
d_gene: TRBD1
CDR3aa: CASRSRQGEQPQHF
CDR3nt: TGTGCCAGCAGATCCCGACAGGGGGAGCAGCCCCAGCATTTT

abundance: .
j_gene: TRBJ1-1
v_gene: TRBV25-1
d_gene: TRBD1
CDR3aa: CASGETGTAFF
CDR3nt: TGTGCCAGCGGGGAGACAGGGACGGCTTTCTTT

abundance: .
j_gene: TRBJ2-5
v_gene: TRBV10-2
d_gene: .
CDR3aa: CASSEGYRRFQETQYF
CDR3nt: TGCGCCAGCAGTGAGGGGTATAGGAGGTTCCAAGAGACCCAGTACTTC

abundance: .
j_gene: TRBJ1-1
v_gene: TRBV30
d_gene: .
CDR3aa: CAWRLIQGGTEAFF
CDR3nt: TGTGCCTGGAGGTTGATACAGGGAGGGACTGAAGCTTTCTTT

abundance: .
j_gene: TRBJ1-2
v_gene: TRBV6-2/TRBV6-3
d_gene: .
CDR3aa: CASSYFTGGYTF
CDR3nt: TGTGCCAGCAGTTACTTTACGGGGGGCTACACCTTC

abundance: .
j_gene: TRBJ1-6
v_gene: TRBV11-2
d_gene: TRBD1
CDR3aa: CASSSRQGQNSPLHF
CDR3nt: TGTGCCAGCAGCTCCCGACAGGGACAAAATTCACCCCTCCACTTT

abundance: .
j_gene: TRBJ1-2
v_gene: TRBV19
d_gene: .
CDR3aa: CASSIARANYGYTF
CDR3nt: TGTGCCAGTAGTATCGCGAGAGCTAACTATGGCTACACCTTC

abundance: .
j_gene: TRBJ2-1
v_gene: TRBV7-2
d_gene: .
CDR3aa: CASTPWESYNEQFF
CDR3nt: TGTGCCAGCACCCCCTGGGAGAGTTACAATGAGCAGTTCTTC

abundance: few
j_gene: TRBJ2-2
v_gene: TRBV6-2/TRBV6-3
d_gene: .
CDR3aa: CASSYTTGELFF
CDR3nt: TGTGCCAGCAGTTACACTACCGGGGAGCTGTTTTTT

abundance: .
j_gene: TRBJ1-3
v_gene: TRBV14
d_gene: .
CDR3aa: CASSPRELGNTIYF
CDR3nt: TGTGCCAGCAGCCCGAGGGAACTGGGAAACACCATATATTTT

abundance: .
j_gene: TRBJ2-7
v_gene: TRBV27
d_gene: TRBD2
CDR3aa: CASSHTAGGPGDEQYF
CDR3nt: TGTGCCAGCAGTCACACAGCGGGAGGGCCGGGCGACGAGCAGTACTTC

abundance: .
j_gene: TRBJ1-2
v_gene: TRBV6-2/TRBV6-3
d_gene: .
CDR3aa: CASSYEQGFGYTF
CDR3nt: TGTGCCAGCAGTTACGAACAGGGCTTTGGCTACACCTTC

abundance: once
j_gene: TRBJ2-3
v_gene: TRBV5-4
d_gene: TRBD2
CDR3aa: CASSPGTSGRSDTQYF
CDR3nt: TGTGCCAGCAGCCCCGGGACTAGCGGGAGATCAGATACGCAGTATTTT

abundance: .
j_gene: TRBJ1-4
v_gene: TRBV9
d_gene: TRBD1
CDR3aa: CASSVTTGPNEKLFF
CDR3nt: TGTGCCAGCAGCGTGACGACAGGGCCTAATGAAAAACTGTTTTTT

abundance: .
j_gene: TRBJ1-1
v_gene: TRBV4-3
d_gene: TRBD1
CDR3aa: CASRGEGQENTEAFF
CDR3nt: TGCGCCAGCAGGGGAGAGGGACAGGAGAACACTGAAGCTTTCTTT

abundance: once
j_gene: TRBJ2-2
v_gene: TRBV4-1
d_gene: TRBD2
CDR3aa: CASSLGLAGGPLIKGTGELFF
CDR3nt: TGCGCCAGCAGCCTCGGACTAGCGGGAGGGCCTCTTATCAAGGGCACCGGGGAGCTGTTTTTT

abundance: .
j_gene: TRBJ1-1
v_gene: TRBV29-1
d_gene: .
CDR3aa: CSVGQMNTEAFF
CDR3nt: TGCAGCGTCGGACAGATGAACACTGAAGCTTTCTTT

abundance: few
j_gene: TRBJ1-5
v_gene: TRBV6-1
d_gene: TRBD1
CDR3aa: CASSEFLAGTGNFGSNQPQHF
CDR3nt: TGTGCCAGCAGTGAATTCTTGGCCGGGACAGGAAATTTTGGTAGCAATCAGCCCCAGCATTTT

abundance: .
j_gene: TRBJ2-1
v_gene: TRBV27
d_gene: TRBD2
CDR3aa: CASSSIAGESNNEQFF
CDR3nt: TGTGCCAGCAGTTCCATAGCGGGGGAGTCAAACAATGAGCAGTTCTTC

abundance: .
j_gene: TRBJ2-1
v_gene: TRBV25-1
d_gene: .
CDR3aa: CASSEYGGYNEQFF
CDR3nt: TGTGCCAGCAGTGAATACGGGGGCTACAATGAGCAGTTCTTC

abundance: .
j_gene: TRBJ2-1
v_gene: TRBV5-1
d_gene: .
CDR3aa: CASSLAGTGAGGEQFF
CDR3nt: TGCGCCAGCAGCTTGGCCGGAACAGGGGCCGGGGGTGAGCAGTTCTTC

abundance: .
j_gene: TRBJ2-2
v_gene: TRBV9
d_gene: .
CDR3aa: CASSAGNAGFSGELFF
CDR3nt: TGTGCCAGCAGCGCAGGTAATGCGGGCTTCAGCGGGGAGCTGTTTTTT

abundance: .
j_gene: TRBJ2-7
v_gene: TRBV10-3
d_gene: TRBD2
CDR3aa: CAISSGTSSYEQYF
CDR3nt: TGTGCCATCAGTTCCGGGACTAGTAGCTACGAGCAGTACTTC

abundance: once
j_gene: TRBJ1-5
v_gene: TRBV3-1/TRBV3-2
d_gene: .
CDR3aa: CASRLRGADQPQHF
CDR3nt: TGTGCCAGCAGACTGCGGGGCGCTGATCAGCCCCAGCATTTT

abundance: .
j_gene: TRBJ1-1
v_gene: TRBV15
d_gene: .
CDR3aa: CATSRAGGAFNTEAFF
CDR3nt: TGTGCCACCAGCAGGGCGGGAGGGGCGTTCAACACTGAAGCTTTCTTT

abundance: .
j_gene: TRBJ1-6
v_gene: TRBV27
d_gene: .
CDR3aa: CASSPEVNNSPLHF
CDR3nt: TGTGCCAGCAGCCCCGAGGTGAATAATTCACCCCTCCACTTT

abundance: .
j_gene: TRBJ2-7
v_gene: TRBV25-1
d_gene: .
CDR3aa: CASSELGRSSYEQYF
CDR3nt: TGTGCCAGCAGTGAATTGGGTAGGAGCTCCTACGAGCAGTACTTC

abundance: .
j_gene: TRBJ1-2
v_gene: TRBV18
d_gene: TRBD1
CDR3aa: CASSPKADRDYGYTF
CDR3nt: TGTGCCAGCTCACCAAAGGCCGACAGGGACTATGGCTACACCTTC

abundance: .
j_gene: TRBJ1-2
v_gene: TRBV19
d_gene: .
CDR3aa: CASSILTQRSSYTF
CDR3nt: TGTGCCAGTAGTATTCTCACCCAGAGGAGTAGCTACACCTTC

abundance: .
j_gene: TRBJ1-1
v_gene: TRBV6-2/TRBV6-3
d_gene: .
CDR3aa: CASSYEGAGNTEAFF
CDR3nt: TGTGCCAGCAGTTATGAAGGGGCTGGAAACACTGAAGCTTTCTTT

abundance: .
j_gene: TRBJ1-6
v_gene: TRBV3-1/TRBV3-2
d_gene: TRBD1
CDR3aa: CASSQGNRGSPLHF
CDR3nt: TGTGCCAGCAGCCAAGGGAACAGGGGATCACCCCTCCACTTT

abundance: .
j_gene: TRBJ2-7
v_gene: TRBV11-1
d_gene: .
CDR3aa: CASSIRDKSSYEQYF
CDR3nt: TGTGCCAGCAGCATACGGGACAAAAGCTCCTACGAGCAGTACTTC

abundance: .
j_gene: TRBJ2-1
v_gene: TRBV6-5
d_gene: .
CDR3aa: CASRDNRDLDEQFF
CDR3nt: TGTGCCAGCAGGGACAACCGAGACCTCGATGAGCAGTTCTTC

abundance: .
j_gene: TRBJ1-5
v_gene: TRBV6-1
d_gene: .
CDR3aa: CASSEGSWQPQHF
CDR3nt: TGTGCCAGCAGTGAAGGGAGCTGGCAGCCCCAGCATTTT

abundance: .
j_gene: TRBJ1-1
v_gene: TRBV11-1
d_gene: TRBD1
CDR3aa: CASSLGQGNTEAFF
CDR3nt: TGTGCCAGCAGCTTAGGACAGGGGAACACTGAAGCTTTCTTT

abundance: once
j_gene: TRBJ2-5
v_gene: TRBV29-1
d_gene: TRBD1
CDR3aa: CSVGRGGTGNQETQYF
CDR3nt: TGCAGCGTTGGCCGGGGTGGGACAGGGAACCAAGAGACCCAGTACTTC